These 6 T cell receptor beta chains share one sample of origin, sequenced in a study of cytomegalovirus exposure and HLA in healthy donors. Vbeta (60) and Jbeta (13) primers were used in the PCR. Clones were sequenced by immunoSEQ multiplex PCR, and TCRdb holds only the in-frame ones, with some missing. This table has 130,000 to 150,000 clones, around 80% appearing once. Sequenced: PBMCs. Every receptor here comes from a man younger than 40 in good health and CMV-seronegative.

J is TRBJ2-2 and V is TRBV29-1, with D unclear. Germline-derived CDR1 and CDR2 are SQVTM and ANQGSEA. The length of the CDR3 is 14 residues. V dropped 4 bases and J dropped 3 bases, with 12 bases sitting between them. The CDR3 DNA is TGCAGCGTTGGCTCTCAGGATTACACCGGGGAGCTGTTTTTT. Its translation: CSVGSQDYTGELFF.

The chain uses TRBV5-1 and TRBJ2-7, with TRBD1 as a possible D gene (5 bases). The V end lost 4 bases, the J end lost 6 bases, and 17 bases lay between the germline ends. CDR1 and CDR2 (germline): SGHRS, YFSETQ. The CDR3 runs to 14 residues. The CDR3 here is CASSPKDQGGEQYF. The CDR3 DNA is TGCGCCAGCAGCCCCAAGGATCAGGGCGGCGAGCAGTACTTC.

This clone has a single count. This chain links TRBV5-1 with TRBJ2-1; 11 nucleotides match TRBD2. J gave up 6 bases and V 1 base, and 6 bases lay outside the gene matches. CDR3 length equals 16 residues. Looked up from germline, CDR1 is SGHRS and CDR2 is YFSETQ. The CDR3 DNA reads TGCGCCAGCAGCTTGTACGCTAGCGGGAGGTTCAATGAGCAGTTCTTC. Translated, it gives CASSLYASGRFNEQFF.

The V gene is TRBV15, the J gene TRBJ1-2; D call uncertain. The CDR3 extends over 13 amino acids. Trimming took off 1 base at V and 9 bases at J, with 12 bases between the two ends. From germline, CDR1 is LNHNV and CDR2 YYDKDF (reference sequence). The CDR3 spells CATSRVEDQSYTF. The CDR3, as DNA: TGTGCCACCAGCAGAGTAGAGGATCAGAGCTACACCTTC.

This clone was observed a handful of times. The chain couples TRBV7-9 to TRBJ1-5; D not certain. The V gene's germline CDR1 is SEHNR and CDR2 FQNEAQ (reference sequence). The CDR3 is made up of 16 amino acids. The V end lost 4 bases, the J end lost 3 bases, and 16 bases lay between the germline ends. The CDR3 nucleotides are TGTGCCAGCAGCTCCGGAAGCGTGGAACCCAATCAGCCCCAGCATTTT. Amino acids: CASSSGSVEPNQPQHF.

The gene calls are TRBV5-6 and TRBJ2-7; 7 bases fit TRBD1. The CDR3 is 18 residues long. Germline trimming cut 3 bases from V and 1 base from J; bases unmatched to any gene: 16. The germline CDR1 and CDR2 sequences are SGHDT and YYEEEE. The CDR3 region is CASSSPLTRGLSSYEQYF. The CDR3 nucleotides are TGTGCCAGCAGCTCACCTCTTACTAGGGGGCTAAGTTCCTACGAGCAGTACTTC.